Below, 21 T cell receptor beta chains from the same sample are listed, as sequenced in a study of CD8 T cells in Susac syndrome. RNA was extracted with the RNeasy kit, and a quantity of about 0.5 to 1 ug was reverse transcribed using random hexamers. MiXCR was run by TCRdb on the immunoSEQ multiplex PCR reads, yielding one entry per CDR3 protein. The sample has around 130,000 distinct CDR3 sequences, approximately 95% seen once; the top ten hold around 0.12%. Sequenced sample: CD4+ T cells from PBMCs. These TCRs come from a human donor with multiple sclerosis.

The genes are TRBV9 and TRBJ2-3; D is possibly TRBD1 (5 bases). Germline V gene lookup returns CDR1 SGDLS and CDR2 YYNGEE. The CDR3 totals 15 residues. Trimming shortened V by 0 bases and J by 2 bases, and 10 bases separated the two germline ends. CDR3 nucleotide sequence: TGTGCCAGCAGCGTAGTGGGGCTTAACACAGATACGCAGTATTTT. As protein: CASSVVGLNTDTQYF. Together with reference TRBV9 and TRBJ2-3, the CDR3 gives the full variable domain: DSGVTQTPKHLITATGQRVTLRCSPRSGDLSVYWYQQSLDQGLQFLIQYYNGEERAKGNILERFSAQQFPDLHSELNLSSLELGDSALYFCASSVVGLNTDTQYFGPGTRLTVL.

The chain combines TRBV30 with TRBJ1-1; tentative D call: TRBD1 (5 bases). Trimming took off 0 bases at V and 3 bases at J, with 17 bases between the two ends. Germline V CDR1 and CDR2: GTSNPN, SVGIG (reference sequence). This CDR3 contains 16 residues. CDR3 loop: CAWSVLGGGRDTEAFF. Written as DNA, the CDR3 is TGTGCCTGGAGTGTACTTGGTGGGGGGAGGGACACTGAAGCTTTCTTT.

The chain joins TRBV28 to TRBJ2-1, with 8 bases aligning to TRBD1. V lost 6 bases to trimming and J lost 10 bases; unmatched junction nucleotides: 14. CDR1 and CDR2 from the germline V gene are MDHEN and SYDVKM. The CDR3 has 15 residues. CDR3 in amino acids: CASSPDRVVLIEQFF. The DNA for the CDR3 is TGTGCCAGCAGCCCGGACAGGGTGGTATTAATCGAGCAGTTCTTC.

This chain connects TRBV7-2 to TRBJ1-2; D not certain. The V end was cut by 5 bases, the J end by 5 bases, with 21 bases between. This CDR3 is 16 amino acids long. Germline CDR1 is SGHTA and CDR2 is FQGNSA. The CDR3 DNA reads as TGTGCCAGCAGCCCCAAAAGCTACGACTTCCAATATGGCTACACCTTC. As protein: CASSPKSYDFQYGYTF.

This clonotype was counted a single time. This chain connects TRBV25-1 to TRBJ1-1; D unclear. The CDR3 totals 12 residues. From germline, CDR1 is MGHDK and CDR2 SYGVNS. Trimming cost V 3 bases and J 11 bases, with 13 bases left between them. The CDR3: CASSDRALRAFF. DNA of the CDR3: TGTGCCAGCAGTGATAGGGCCCTGCGGGCTTTCTTT.

The CDR3 here is CATSREKGQGGSNEQFF. Here the CDR3 DNA reads TGTGCCACCAGCAGAGAAAAAGGACAGGGCGGCTCCAATGAGCAGTTCTTC. The J gene is TRBJ2-1, the V gene TRBV15; 8 bases are shared with TRBD1. Trimming took 0 bases from V and 6 from J; bases not matched to a gene: 10. Germline-derived CDR1 and CDR2 are LNHNV and YYDKDF (reference sequence). The CDR3 is 17 residues long.

The chain joins TRBV12-5 to TRBJ2-7; possibly TRBD2 for D (6 bases). The CDR3 consists of 15 residues. With 9 bases removed from V and 1 base from J, the gap between germline ends came to 19 bases. Germline values: CDR1 LGHNT, CDR2 FRNRAP. The CDR3 loop reads CARVGGTDSSYEQYF. CDR3 DNA: TGTGCTAGAGTCGGTGGGACTGACAGTTCCTACGAGCAGTACTTC.

This clonotype has only one observation. The chain carries TRBV7-2 and TRBJ2-2; D gene uncertain. CDR1 and CDR2 (germline): SGHTA, FQGNSA. This CDR3 contains 14 residues. V was clipped by 4 bases and J by 4 bases, with 10 bases between them. The CDR3 loop reads CASSSGAITGELFF. CDR3 nucleotide sequence: TGTGCCAGCAGCTCAGGCGCAATCACCGGGGAGCTGTTTTTT. The full variable domain, with the rest looked up from reference TRBV7-2 and TRBJ2-2, is GAGVSQSPSNKVTEKGKDVELRCDPISGHTALYWYRQSLGQGLEFLIYFQGNSAPDKSGLPSDRFSAERTGGSVSTLTIQRTQQEDSAVYLCASSSGAITGELFFGEGSRLTVL.

This CDR3 reads CASSQSGAKWHRNQPQHF. DNA for the CDR3: TGCGCCAGCAGTCAATCGGGGGCGAAGTGGCATCGCAATCAGCCCCAGCATTTT. The V gene is TRBV23-1, the J gene TRBJ1-5; D perhaps matches TRBD1 (6 bases). TRBV23-1 is an open reading frame, and its role is uncertain. The V end lost 0 bases, the J end lost 2 bases, and 17 bases lay between the germline ends. The CDR3 sequence is 18 residues long.

The chain uses TRBV29-1 and TRBJ2-3, with 9 bases that match TRBD2. In germline, CDR1 is SQVTM, CDR2 ANQGSEA. CDR3 length equals 16 residues. The J segment lost 0 bases and the V segment lost 2 bases, leaving 6 bases of the junction unmatched. The CDR3 region is CSVERTSATSTDTQYF. The CDR3 region has the DNA TGCAGCGTTGAACGGACTAGCGCGACGAGCACAGATACGCAGTATTTT.

V and J are TRBV4-1 and TRBJ2-7; D is uncertain. V was shortened by 1 base and J by 2 bases, with 12 bases between the two germline ends. Germline assignment: CDR1 MGHRA and CDR2 YSYEKL. The CDR3 spans 15 residues. Here the CDR3 reads CASSQGPGSPYEQYF. CDR3 in DNA: TGCGCCAGCAGCCAAGGACCGGGTTCCCCCTACGAGCAGTACTTC.

A few counts support this clonotype. This sequence joins TRBV11-1 and TRBJ2-5; 8 bases are a match to TRBD1. CDR1 and CDR2 (germline): SGHAT, FQDESV (reference sequence). J gave up 5 bases and V 7 bases, and 9 bases lay outside the gene matches. CDR3 length equals 14 residues. CDR3 nucleotide sequence: TGTGCCAGCACCCATCGGCGACAGGGGGAGACCCAGTACTTC. It specifies CASTHRRQGETQYF.

This chain joins TRBV20-1 and TRBJ2-7; 7 bases map to TRBD1. The CDR3 is 14 residues long. The trim removed 6 bases at V and 5 bases at J, leaving 13 bases unmatched. The germline V gene has CDR1 DFQATT and CDR2 SNEGSKA (reference sequence). The CDR3 bases are TGCAGTGCCGACCAGACAGGGATCGCAAACGAGCAGTACTTC. Protein product: CSADQTGIANEQYF.

The chain combines TRBV3-1 with TRBJ2-3; D call uncertain. This CDR3 contains 13 residues. V was clipped by 5 bases and J by 2 bases, with 8 bases between them. Germline V CDR1 and CDR2: LGHDT, YNNKEL (reference sequence). The CDR3, as DNA: TGTGCCAGCAGCGAGTGGTACACAGATACGCAGTATTTT. Translated: CASSEWYTDTQYF.

V is TRBV20-1 and J is TRBJ1-5, with D tentatively TRBD1 (6 bases). Trimming took off 6 bases at V and 0 bases at J, with 12 bases between the two ends. Germline-derived CDR1 and CDR2 are DFQATT and SNEGSKA (reference sequence). This CDR3 has 14 amino acids. The CDR3 DNA is TGCAGTGCGCAGGGGCAGTATAGCAATCAGCCCCAGCATTTT. It translates to CSAQGQYSNQPQHF.

The chain carries TRBV13 and TRBJ1-1; 7 bases are a match to TRBD1. Trimming removed 5 bases from V and 4 bases from J; junction bases left unmatched: 7. Germline V gene data show CDR1 as PRHDT and CDR2 as FYEKMQ (reference sequence). This CDR3 contains 14 residues. The CDR3 region has the DNA TGTGCCAGCAGCGGACGAACAGGGGCCACTGAAGCTTTCTTT. Its protein is CASSGRTGATEAFF.

The rearrangement uses TRBV2 and TRBJ2-1; 9 bases are a match to TRBD1. Germline lookup yields CDR1 SNHLY and CDR2 FYNNEI. CDR3 length: 16 amino acids. The V segment lost 2 bases and the J segment 3 bases; nucleotides outside the gene matches: 5. The CDR3: CASSEQGTGNYNEQFF. DNA for the CDR3: TGTGCCAGCAGTGAACAGGGGACAGGGAACTACAATGAGCAGTTCTTC. Variable domain in full (rest from reference TRBV2 and TRBJ2-1): EPEVTQTPSHQVTQMGQEVILRCVPISNHLYFYWYRQILGQKVEFLVSFYNNEISEKSEIFDDQFSVERPDGSNFTLKIRSTKLEDSAMYFCASSEQGTGNYNEQFFGPGTRLTVL.

The genes are TRBV3-1 and TRBJ2-5, with D possibly TRBD1 on 6 matching bases. Germline CDR1 LGHDT, CDR2 YNNKEL (reference sequence). Trimming cost V 4 bases and J 2 bases, with 11 bases left between them. CDR3 length: 14 amino acids. In DNA form, the CDR3 reads TGTGCCAGCAGCCCCCGGACAGTACAAGAGACCCAGTACTTC. It specifies CASSPRTVQETQYF.

The chain carries TRBV15 and TRBJ2-3, with a possible D match to TRBD2 (5 bases). The V gene's germline CDR1 is LNHNV and CDR2 YYDKDF (reference sequence). Trimming removed 0 bases from V and 9 bases from J, with 10 bases in between. CDR3 size: 13 residues. The CDR3 region has the DNA TGTGCCACCAGCAGAGATGACTACCGGACGCAGTATTTT. Translating gives CATSRDDYRTQYF.

V and J are TRBV25-1 and TRBJ2-4; TRBD1 might be the D (5 bases). Germline lookup yields CDR1 MGHDK and CDR2 SYGVNS. V was cut by 4 bases and J by 1 base, with 17 bases left in between. The CDR3 has 17 amino acids. The CDR3 here is CASSAWGFSGAKNIQYF. CDR3 coding DNA: TGTGCCAGCAGTGCTTGGGGCTTTTCCGGGGCCAAAAACATTCAGTACTTC.

J is TRBJ1-2 and V is TRBV12-3 or TRBV12-4; 8 positions agree with TRBD1. Trimming removed 5 bases from V and 6 bases from J; junction bases left unmatched: 8. The CDR3 extends over 14 amino acids. CDR3 nucleotides: TGTGCCAGCAGTAAAAGGACAGGGCAGGATGGCTACACCTTC. As protein: CASSKRTGQDGYTF.